The subject of this entry is one TCR beta chain. Per the original methods: Counts of nucleated cells, estimated from reference gene primer amplification, were obtained. Clones were read by immunoSEQ multiplex PCR, and TCRdb kept only the in-frame ones, dropping some. V, J and clone size were drawn from that table, and D and trimming were deduced from the DNA. The sample has some 220,000 clones; approximately 90% are singletons. The trim removed 5 bases at V and 7 bases at J, leaving 11 bases unmatched. CDR1 SGHTA and CDR2 FQGTGA come from the germline V gene. The CDR3 covers 16 residues. This record comes from a study of blood T cell repertoires in COVID-19. Whole-study context: The samples span acute and convalescent COVID-19 from the United States, Italy and Spain. PBMCs, B-cell-depleted T cells, or T cells provided the cDNA or gDNA that made up the material.

Input material: peripheral blood. The gene calls are TRBV7-3 and TRBJ2-1; 10 bases align to TRBD1. The receptor was derived from a woman between 18 and 29 years old who had recovered from COVID-19. The CDR3 DNA reads TGTGCCAGCAGCCTCGGGGGACAGGGGATGCGGAATGAGCAGTTCTTC. This translates into CASSLGGQGMRNEQFF.